This T cell receptor (beta chain) was sequenced during a study of T-cell reconstitution after alpha-beta-depleted transplantation in children. This sample's TCRbeta library carried unique molecular identifier barcodes. TCRdb ran MiXCR on the PCR reads and lists one entry per CDR3 protein. The profile shows 350,000 to 450,000 distinct CDR3 sequences, 13% of them singletons. The germline V gene encodes CDR1 SQVTM and CDR2 ANQGSEA. J lost 4 bases, V lost 6 bases, and 6 bases had no gene match. This CDR3 comprises 13 residues. This clonotype was observed a few times. This receptor was obtained from a human donor who donated a stem cell graft to a child with Fanconi anemia. The starting material was PBMCs, obtained from the stem cell graft. The chain is built from TRBV29-1 and TRBJ2-5, with 9 positions matching TRBD1. CDR3 DNA: TGCAGCGTCCCGAAGGGACAGGGAGAGACCCAGTACTTC. The encoded protein is CSVPKGQGETQYF.